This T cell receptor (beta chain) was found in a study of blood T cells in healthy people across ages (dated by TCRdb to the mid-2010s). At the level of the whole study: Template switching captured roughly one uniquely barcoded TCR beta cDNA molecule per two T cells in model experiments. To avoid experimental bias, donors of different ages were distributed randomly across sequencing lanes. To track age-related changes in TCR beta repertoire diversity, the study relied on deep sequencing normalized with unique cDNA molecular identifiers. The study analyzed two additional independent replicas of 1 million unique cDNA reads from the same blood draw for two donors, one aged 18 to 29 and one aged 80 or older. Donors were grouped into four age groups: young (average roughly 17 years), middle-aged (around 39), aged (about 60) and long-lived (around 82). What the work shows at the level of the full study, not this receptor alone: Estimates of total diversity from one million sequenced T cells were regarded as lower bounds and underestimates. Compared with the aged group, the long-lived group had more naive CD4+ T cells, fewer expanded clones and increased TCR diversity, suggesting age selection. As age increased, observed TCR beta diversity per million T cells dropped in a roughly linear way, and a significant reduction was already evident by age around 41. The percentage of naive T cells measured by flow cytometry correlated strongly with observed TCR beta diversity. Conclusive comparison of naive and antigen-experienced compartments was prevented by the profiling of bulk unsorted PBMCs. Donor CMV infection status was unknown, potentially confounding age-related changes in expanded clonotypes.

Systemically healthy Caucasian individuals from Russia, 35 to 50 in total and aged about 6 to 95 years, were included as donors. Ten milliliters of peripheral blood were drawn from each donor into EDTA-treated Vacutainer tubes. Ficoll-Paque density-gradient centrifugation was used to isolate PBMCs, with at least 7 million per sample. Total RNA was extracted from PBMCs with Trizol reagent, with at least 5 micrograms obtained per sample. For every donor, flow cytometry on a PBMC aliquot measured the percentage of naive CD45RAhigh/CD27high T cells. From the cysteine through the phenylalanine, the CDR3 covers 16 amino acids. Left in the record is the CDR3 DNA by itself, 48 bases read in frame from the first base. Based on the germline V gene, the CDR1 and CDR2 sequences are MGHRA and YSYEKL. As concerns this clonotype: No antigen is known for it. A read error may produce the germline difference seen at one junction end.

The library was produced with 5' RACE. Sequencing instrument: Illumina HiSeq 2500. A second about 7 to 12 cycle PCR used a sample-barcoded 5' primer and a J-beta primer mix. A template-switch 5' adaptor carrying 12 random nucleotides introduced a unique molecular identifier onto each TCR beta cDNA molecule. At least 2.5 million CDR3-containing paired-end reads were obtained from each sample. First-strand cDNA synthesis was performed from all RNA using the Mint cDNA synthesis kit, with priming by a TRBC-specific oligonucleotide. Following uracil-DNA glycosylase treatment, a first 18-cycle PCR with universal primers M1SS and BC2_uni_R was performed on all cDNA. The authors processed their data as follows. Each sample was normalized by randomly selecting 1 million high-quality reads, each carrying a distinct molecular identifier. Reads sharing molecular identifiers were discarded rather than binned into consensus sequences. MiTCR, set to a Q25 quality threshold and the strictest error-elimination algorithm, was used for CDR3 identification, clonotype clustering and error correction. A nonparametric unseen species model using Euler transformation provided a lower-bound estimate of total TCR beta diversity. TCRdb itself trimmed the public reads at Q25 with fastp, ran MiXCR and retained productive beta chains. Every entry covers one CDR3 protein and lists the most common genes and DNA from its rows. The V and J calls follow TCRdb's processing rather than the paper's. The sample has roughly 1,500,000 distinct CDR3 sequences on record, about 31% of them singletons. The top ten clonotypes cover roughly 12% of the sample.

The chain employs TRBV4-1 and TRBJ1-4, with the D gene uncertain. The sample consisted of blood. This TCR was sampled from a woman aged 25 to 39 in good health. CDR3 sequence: CASSQVRFVGLEKRFF. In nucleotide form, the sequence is TGCGCCAGCAGCCAAGTTCGGTTTGTGGGCCTTGAAAAACGGTTTTTT.